The clone carrying this T cell receptor (beta chain) has a handful of counts. The antigen is not known. This sample was taken from a study of graft-versus-host responses after intestinal transplantation. Study as a whole: For around 3 years after anti-thymocyte globulin induction, all recipients took tacrolimus and steroids. General study points: Ileal or blood samples showed some GvH clones first, and such clones were also found in recipient marrow.

Some clones are missing from TCRdb's copy, which holds only in-frame ones; the method was immunoSEQ multiplex PCR. The table includes tens of thousands of clones, 88% detected once. Germline CDR1 and CDR2: SGHVS and FQNEAQ. Trimming took 7 bases from V and 5 from J, leaving 12 bases between them. This CDR3 region has 13 residues. The chain uses TRBV7-8 and TRBJ1-5; no definite D call. Sequences were derived from unstimulated CD4+ T cells sorted from spleen or lymph node cells, sampled before transplant. This sequence originates from a human donor who was the organ donor for an intestinal transplant. The CDR3 coding sequence is TGTGCCAGCACCCTAGGCATAGATCAGCCCCAGCATTTT. Translated, it gives CASTLGIDQPQHF.